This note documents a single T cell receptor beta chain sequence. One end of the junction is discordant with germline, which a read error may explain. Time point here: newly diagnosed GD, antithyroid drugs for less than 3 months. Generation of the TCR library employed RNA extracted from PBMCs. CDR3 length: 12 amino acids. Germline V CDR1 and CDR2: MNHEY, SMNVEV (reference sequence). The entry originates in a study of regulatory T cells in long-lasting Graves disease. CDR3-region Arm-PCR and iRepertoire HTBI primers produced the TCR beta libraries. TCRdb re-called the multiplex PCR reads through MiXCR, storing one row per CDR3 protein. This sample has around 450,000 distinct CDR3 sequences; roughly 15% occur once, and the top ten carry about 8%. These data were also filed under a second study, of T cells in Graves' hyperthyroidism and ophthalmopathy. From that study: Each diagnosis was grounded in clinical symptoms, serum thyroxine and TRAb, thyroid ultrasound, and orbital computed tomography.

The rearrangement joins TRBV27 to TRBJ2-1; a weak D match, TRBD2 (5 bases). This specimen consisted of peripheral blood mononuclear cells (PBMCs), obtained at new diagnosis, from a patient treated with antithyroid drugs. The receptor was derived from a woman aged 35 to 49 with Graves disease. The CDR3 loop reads CASSSELGERFF. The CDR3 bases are TGTGCCAGCAGTTCCGAACTAGGAGAGCGGTTCTTC.